Reported below is one TCR beta chain. Germline CDR1 reads SGHAT; CDR2 reads FQNNGV. CDR3 length: 16 residues. Trimming at V came to 4 bases and at J to 5 bases, leaving 8 bases not matched to a gene. The data are from a study of T cell changes during pregnancy in multiple sclerosis. TCRdb keeps only in-frame clones here, not all; method: immunoSEQ multiplex PCR. The table has about 70,000 clones, roughly 94% seen once; the top ten hold 0.5% to 0.65%. The sequence came from a female donor with multiple sclerosis, enrolled in a pregnancy study. The sample in question was peripheral blood, obtained in the third trimester of pregnancy. The chain couples TRBV11-2 to TRBJ1-4; 9 bases line up with TRBD1. CDR3 in amino acids: CASSSGQGPNNEKLFF. In DNA form, the CDR3 reads TGTGCCAGCAGCTCCGGACAGGGGCCGAACAATGAAAAACTGTTTTTT.